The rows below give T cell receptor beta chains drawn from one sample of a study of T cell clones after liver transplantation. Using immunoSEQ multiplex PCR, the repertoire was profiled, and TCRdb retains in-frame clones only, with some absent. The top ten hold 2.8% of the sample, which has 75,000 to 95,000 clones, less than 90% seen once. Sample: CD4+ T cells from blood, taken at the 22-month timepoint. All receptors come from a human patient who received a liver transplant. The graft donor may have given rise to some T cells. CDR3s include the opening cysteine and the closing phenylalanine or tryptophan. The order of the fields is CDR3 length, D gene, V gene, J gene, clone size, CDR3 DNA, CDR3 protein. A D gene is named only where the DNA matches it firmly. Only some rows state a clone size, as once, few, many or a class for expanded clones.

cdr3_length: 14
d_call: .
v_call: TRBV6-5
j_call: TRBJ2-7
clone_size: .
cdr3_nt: TGTGCCAGCAGTTACTCGAGAAAGGGCTACGAGCAGTACTTC
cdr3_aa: CASSYSRKGYEQYF

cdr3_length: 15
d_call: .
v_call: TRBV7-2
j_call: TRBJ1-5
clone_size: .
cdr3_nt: TGTGCCAGCAGCTTAGTATCAGATAGCAATCAGCCCCAGCATTTT
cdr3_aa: CASSLVSDSNQPQHF

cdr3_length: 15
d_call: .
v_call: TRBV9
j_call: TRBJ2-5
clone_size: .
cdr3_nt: TGTGCCAGCAGCGTAGGGGACATAGGAACAGAGACCCAGTACTTC
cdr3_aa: CASSVGDIGTETQYF

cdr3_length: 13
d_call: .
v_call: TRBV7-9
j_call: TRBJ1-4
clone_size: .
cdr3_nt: TGTGCCAGCAGCTTAGGGAACAATGAAAAACTGTTTTTT
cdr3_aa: CASSLGNNEKLFF

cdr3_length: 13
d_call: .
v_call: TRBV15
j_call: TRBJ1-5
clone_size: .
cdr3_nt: TGTGCCACCACCGATTCCATAAATCAGCCCCAGCATTTT
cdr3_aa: CATTDSINQPQHF

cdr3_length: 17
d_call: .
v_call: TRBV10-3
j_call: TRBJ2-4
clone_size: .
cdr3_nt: TGTGCCATTAGTGAGGAGAGTTTCGTGACTATGGGAAACATTCAGTACTTC
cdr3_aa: CAISEESFVTMGNIQYF

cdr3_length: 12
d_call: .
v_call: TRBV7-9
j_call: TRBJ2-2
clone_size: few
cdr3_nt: TGTGCCAGCAGCGTAAACACCGGGGAGCTGTTTTTT
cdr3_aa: CASSVNTGELFF

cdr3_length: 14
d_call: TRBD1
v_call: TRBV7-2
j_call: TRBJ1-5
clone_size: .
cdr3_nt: TGTGCCAGCAGCGCGGACAGGGTAAATCAGCCCCAGCATTTT
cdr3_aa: CASSADRVNQPQHF

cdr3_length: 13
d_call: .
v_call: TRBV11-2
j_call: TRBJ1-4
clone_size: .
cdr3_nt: TGTGCCAGCAAAGGAGAGTGGGTAGAAAAACTGTTTTTT
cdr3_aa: CASKGEWVEKLFF

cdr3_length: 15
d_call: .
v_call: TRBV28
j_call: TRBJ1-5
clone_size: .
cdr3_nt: TGTGCCAGCAGTTTCGGGCGGATCAGTTCTCAGCCCCAGCATTTT
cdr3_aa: CASSFGRISSQPQHF

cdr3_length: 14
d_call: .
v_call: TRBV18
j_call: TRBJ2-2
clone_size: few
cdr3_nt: TGTGCCAGCTCACCGGACAGGAACACCGGGGAGCTGTTTTTT
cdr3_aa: CASSPDRNTGELFF

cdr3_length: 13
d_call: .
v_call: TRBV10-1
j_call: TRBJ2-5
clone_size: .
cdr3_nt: TGCGCCAGCATAGCAGGGGATAAAGAGACCCAGTACTTC
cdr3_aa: CASIAGDKETQYF

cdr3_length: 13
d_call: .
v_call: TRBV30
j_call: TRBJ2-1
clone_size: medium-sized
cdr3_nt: TGTGCCTGGAGTGGCGGACTCTTCGATGAGCAGTTCTTC
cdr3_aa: CAWSGGLFDEQFF

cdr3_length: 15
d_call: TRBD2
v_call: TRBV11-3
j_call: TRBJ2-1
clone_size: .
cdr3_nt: TGTGCCAGCAGTAGCGGGGGGGGCCCCTACAATGAGCAGTTCTTC
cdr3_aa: CASSSGGGPYNEQFF

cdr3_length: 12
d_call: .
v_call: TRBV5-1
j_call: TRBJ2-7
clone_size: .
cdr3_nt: TGCGCCAGCAGCCTGAGGACGGGCGAGCAGTACTTC
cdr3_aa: CASSLRTGEQYF

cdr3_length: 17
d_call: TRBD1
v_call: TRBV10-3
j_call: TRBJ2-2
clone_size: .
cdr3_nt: TGTGCCATCAGAGGGGGCCCTAGCCCTCGAGGCACCGGGGAGCTGTTTTTT
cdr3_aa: CAIRGGPSPRGTGELFF

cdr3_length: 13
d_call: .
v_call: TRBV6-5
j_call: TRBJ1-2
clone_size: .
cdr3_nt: TGTGCCAGCAGCAAACAGGAGCGCTATGGCTACACCTTC
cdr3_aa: CASSKQERYGYTF

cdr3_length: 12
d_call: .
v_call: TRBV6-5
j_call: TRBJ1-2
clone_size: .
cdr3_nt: TGTGCCAGCAGGTCTGGGACGGCTGGCTACACCTTC
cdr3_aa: CASRSGTAGYTF

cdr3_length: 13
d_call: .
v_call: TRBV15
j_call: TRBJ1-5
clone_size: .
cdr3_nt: TGTGCCACCAGCAGGTCGGTTAATCAGCCCCAGCATTTT
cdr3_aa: CATSRSVNQPQHF

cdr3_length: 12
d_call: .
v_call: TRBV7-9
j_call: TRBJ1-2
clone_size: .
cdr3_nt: TGTGCCAGCAGCCCAACAGGTTACGGCTACACCTTC
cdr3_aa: CASSPTGYGYTF

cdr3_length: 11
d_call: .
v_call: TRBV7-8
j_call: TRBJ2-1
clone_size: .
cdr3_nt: TGTGCCAGCAGCCCTAGTGACGAGCAGTTCTTC
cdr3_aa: CASSPSDEQFF

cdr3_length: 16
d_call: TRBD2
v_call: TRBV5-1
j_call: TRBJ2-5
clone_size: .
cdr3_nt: TGCGCCAGCAGCTTGGTCGTAGCGGGATACCAAGAGACCCAGTACTTC
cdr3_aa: CASSLVVAGYQETQYF

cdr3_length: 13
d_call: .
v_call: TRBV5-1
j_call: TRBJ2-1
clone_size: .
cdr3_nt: TGCGCCAGCAGCTTGTCCCCGGAGGCGCAGCAGTTCTTC
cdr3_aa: CASSLSPEAQQFF

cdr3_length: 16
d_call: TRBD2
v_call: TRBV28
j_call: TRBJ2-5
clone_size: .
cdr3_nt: TGTGCCAGCAGTTCGCCTAGCGGGAGAGGGAAAGAGACCCAGTACTTC
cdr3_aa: CASSSPSGRGKETQYF

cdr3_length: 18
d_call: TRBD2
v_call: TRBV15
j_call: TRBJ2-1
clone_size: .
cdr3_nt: TGTGCCACCAGCAGGTCCCCAGTAAGCGGGAGGGCCGGGGAAAGGCAGTTCTTC
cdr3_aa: CATSRSPVSGRAGERQFF

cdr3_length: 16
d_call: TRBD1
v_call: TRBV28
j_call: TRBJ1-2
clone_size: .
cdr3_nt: TGTGCCAGCAGTTTATGGGGACAGATCGGGCACTATGGCTACACCTTC
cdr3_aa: CASSLWGQIGHYGYTF

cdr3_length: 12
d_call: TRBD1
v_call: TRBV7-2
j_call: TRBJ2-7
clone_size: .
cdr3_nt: TGTGCCAGCAGTCGACAGGGGAGCGAGCAGTACTTC
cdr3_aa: CASSRQGSEQYF

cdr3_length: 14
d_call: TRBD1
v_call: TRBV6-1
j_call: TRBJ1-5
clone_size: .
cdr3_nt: TGTGCCAGCAGTTCCGGACAGGGGGCACAGCCCCAGCATTTT
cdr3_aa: CASSSGQGAQPQHF

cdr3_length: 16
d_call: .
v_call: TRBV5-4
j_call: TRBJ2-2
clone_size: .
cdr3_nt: TGTGCCAGCAGCAAGGGCCCGCATACGAACACCGGGGAGCTGTTTTTT
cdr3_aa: CASSKGPHTNTGELFF

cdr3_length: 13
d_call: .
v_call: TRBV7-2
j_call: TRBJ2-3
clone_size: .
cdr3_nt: TGTGCCAGCAGCTTTACAGGCACAGATACGCAGTATTTT
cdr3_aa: CASSFTGTDTQYF

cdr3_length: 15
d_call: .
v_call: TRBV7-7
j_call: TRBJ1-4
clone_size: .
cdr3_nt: TGTGCCAGCAGCTTAAGGCAGGGGCCGAGTGAAAAACTGTTTTTT
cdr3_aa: CASSLRQGPSEKLFF

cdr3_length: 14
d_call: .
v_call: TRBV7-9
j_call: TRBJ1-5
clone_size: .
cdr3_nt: TGTGCCAGCAGCCGTACACCCCCGGGCCAGCCCCAGCATTTT
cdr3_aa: CASSRTPPGQPQHF

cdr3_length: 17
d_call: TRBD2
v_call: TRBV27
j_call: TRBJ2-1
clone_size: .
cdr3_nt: TGTGCCAGCAGTTTAAGGTCTAGCGGAGATACCTACAATGAGCAGTTCTTC
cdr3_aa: CASSLRSSGDTYNEQFF

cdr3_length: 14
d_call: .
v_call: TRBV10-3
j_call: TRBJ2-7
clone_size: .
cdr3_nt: TGTGCCATCAGTTCTACCCTCCAGGGGAGTGAGCAGTACTTC
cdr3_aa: CAISSTLQGSEQYF

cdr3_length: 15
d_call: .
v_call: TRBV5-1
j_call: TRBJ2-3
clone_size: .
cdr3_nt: TGCGCCAGCAGCTCGGGACGGACTAGCACAGATACGCAGTATTTT
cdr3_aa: CASSSGRTSTDTQYF

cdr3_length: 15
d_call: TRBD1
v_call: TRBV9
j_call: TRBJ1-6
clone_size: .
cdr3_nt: TGTGCCAGCAGCGGGGACAGGGGGCGAGGTTCACCCCTCCACTTT
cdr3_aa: CASSGDRGRGSPLHF

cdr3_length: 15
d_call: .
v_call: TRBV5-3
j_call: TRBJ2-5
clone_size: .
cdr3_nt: TGTGCCAGAACTCAAAGGTCGGGCGGCCAAGAGACCCAGTACTTC
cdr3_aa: CARTQRSGGQETQYF

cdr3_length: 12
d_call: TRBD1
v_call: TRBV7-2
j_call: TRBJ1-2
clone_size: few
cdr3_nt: TGTGCCAGCAGCCCGGGACAGTGGGGCTACACCTTC
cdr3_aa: CASSPGQWGYTF

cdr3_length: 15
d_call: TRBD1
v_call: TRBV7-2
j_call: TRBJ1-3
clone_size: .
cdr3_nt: TGTGCCAGCAGCGCGGGGACAGCCTCTGGAAACACCATATATTTT
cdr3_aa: CASSAGTASGNTIYF

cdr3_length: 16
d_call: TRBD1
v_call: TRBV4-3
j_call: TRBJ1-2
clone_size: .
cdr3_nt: TGCGCCAGCAGCCTGGTGACAGGGCCCCCATCGGGCGGCTACACCTTC
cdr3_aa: CASSLVTGPPSGGYTF

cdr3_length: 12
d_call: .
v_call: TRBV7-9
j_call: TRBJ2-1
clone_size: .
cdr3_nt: TGTGCCAGCAGATTTTTTAGCGAGGAGCAGTTCTTC
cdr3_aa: CASRFFSEEQFF

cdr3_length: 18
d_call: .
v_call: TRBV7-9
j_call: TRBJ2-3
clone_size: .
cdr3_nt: TGTGCCAGCAGCTTATTTGGGGGAGGCGGCTCCCCGAGGGATACGCAGTATTTT
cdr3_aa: CASSLFGGGGSPRDTQYF

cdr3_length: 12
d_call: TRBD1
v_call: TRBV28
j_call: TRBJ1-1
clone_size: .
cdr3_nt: TGTGCCAGCAACATTTTGACAGGGAGGGCTTTCTTT
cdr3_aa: CASNILTGRAFF

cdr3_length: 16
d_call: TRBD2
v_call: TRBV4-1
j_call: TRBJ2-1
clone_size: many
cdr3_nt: TGCGCCAGCAGCCAAGGGCGGGGGGGCCGGTACAATGAGCAGTTCTTC
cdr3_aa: CASSQGRGGRYNEQFF

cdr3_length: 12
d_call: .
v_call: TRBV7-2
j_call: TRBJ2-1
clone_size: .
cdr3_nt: TGTGCCAGCAGCCCGACCGCTAATGAGCAGTTCTTC
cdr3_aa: CASSPTANEQFF

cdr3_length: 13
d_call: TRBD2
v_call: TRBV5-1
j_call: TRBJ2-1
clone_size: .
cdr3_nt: TGCGCCAGCGAACTAGCGGGAGGAAATGAGCAGTTCTTC
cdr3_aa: CASELAGGNEQFF

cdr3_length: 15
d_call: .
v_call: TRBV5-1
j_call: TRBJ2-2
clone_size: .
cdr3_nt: TGCGCCAGCAGCCTGGGACATTCGAACACCGGGGAGCTGTTTTTT
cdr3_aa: CASSLGHSNTGELFF

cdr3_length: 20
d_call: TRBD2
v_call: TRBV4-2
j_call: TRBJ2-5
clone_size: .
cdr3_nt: TGTGCCAGCAGCCAAGAGGGGCTAGCGGGGATTCCCGGGGCCGAAGAGACCCAGTACTTC
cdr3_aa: CASSQEGLAGIPGAEETQYF

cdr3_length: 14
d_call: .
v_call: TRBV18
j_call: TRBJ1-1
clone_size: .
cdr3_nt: TGTGCCAGCTCACCATTTTCGGTGAACACTGAAGCTTTCTTT
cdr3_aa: CASSPFSVNTEAFF